The 27 T cell receptor beta chains presented below share a single source sample, sequenced in a study of T-cell reconstitution after alpha-beta-depleted transplantation in children. A TCRbeta library incorporating unique molecular identifiers was prepared. Each CDR3 protein gets one entry after TCRdb re-called the PCR reads with MiXCR. Of under 300,000 distinct CDR3 sequences in the sample, approximately 9.8% are singletons; the top ten hold less than 6%. This specimen consisted of PBMCs from the stem cell graft donor, obtained from the stem cell graft. Receptor source: a human donor who donated a stem cell graft to a child with SCID.

A few counts support this clonotype. This rearrangement joins TRBV2 to TRBJ1-6; 8 bases match TRBD1. The CDR3 length is 12 residues. CDR1 and CDR2 from the germline V gene are SNHLY and FYNNEI. Losses at the gene ends were 6 bases for V and 9 bases for J; bases not matched to a gene: 1. CDR3 loop: CASRDRVSPLHF. For the CDR3, the DNA is TGTGCCAGCAGGGACAGGGTTTCACCCCTCCACTTT.

In its sample, this clonotype was seen many times. Relative to the germline gene, one junction end is altered; a read error may explain this. J is TRBJ1-5 and V is TRBV7-2, with TRBD1 matching over 9 bases. The CDR3 runs 16 residues. Germline CDR1 and CDR2: SGHTA and FQGNSA. The CDR3 DNA reads TGTGCCAGCAGCCCTACCCCGGGACAGGGCAAGCAGCCCCAGCATTTT. Protein sequence: CASSPTPGQGKQPQHF.

In its sample, this clonotype was seen many times. The CDR3 DNA reads TGTGCCAGCAGCCTCCAAAGTGGGGTCTACAATGAGCAGTTCTTC. This gives the protein CASSLQSGVYNEQFF. This chain joins TRBV7-9 and TRBJ2-1; no definite D call. The germline V gene has CDR1 SEHNR and CDR2 FQNEAQ (reference sequence). The CDR3 covers 15 residues. Trimming pared 5 bases from V and 3 bases from J, leaving 14 bases between.

The sample holds many counts of this clonotype. The CDR3 spells CASSTWARGKNEQFF. The CDR3 nucleotides are TGTGCCAGCAGTACTTGGGCCAGGGGAAAGAATGAGCAGTTCTTC. The gene calls are TRBV6-2 or TRBV6-3 and TRBJ2-1, with D perhaps TRBD1 (6 bases). Germline V CDR1 and CDR2: MNHEY, SVGEGT. V lost 5 bases and J lost 7, with 18 bases in between. The CDR3 runs to 15 residues.

This clonotype was counted ten times or more. The rearrangement links TRBV5-1 to TRBJ1-6; 7 bases line up with TRBD1. The CDR3 has 15 residues. CDR1 and CDR2 (germline): SGHRS, YFSETQ. V lost 6 bases, J lost 3 bases, and 6 bases stayed unmatched. As DNA, the CDR3 is TGCGCCAGCACCCAGGGGGGGAACTATAATTCACCCCTCCACTTT. This sequence encodes CASTQGGNYNSPLHF.

The chain carries TRBV5-5 and TRBJ2-3; D is uncertain. Germline CDR1 and CDR2: SGHKS and YYEKEE (reference sequence). Trimming removed 5 bases from V and 2 bases from J, with 12 bases in between. The CDR3 contains 14 residues. The CDR3 region is CASRPGQHTDTQYF. For the CDR3, the DNA is TGTGCCAGCAGACCTGGCCAGCACACAGATACGCAGTATTTT.

There are many counts of this clonotype. The V gene is TRBV11-1, the J gene TRBJ2-2; D possibly matches TRBD1 or TRBD2 (5 bases each). Trimming took off 6 bases at V and 4 bases at J, with 12 bases between the two ends. The CDR3 contains 14 residues. Germline loops: CDR1 SGHAT, CDR2 FQDESV (reference sequence). The CDR3 region is CASRAGRGTGELFF. CDR3 bases: TGTGCCAGCAGGGCAGGGAGAGGCACCGGGGAGCTGTTTTTT.

The table lists this clonotype with many counts. The V call is TRBV5-1, the J call TRBJ2-5; 10 nucleotides align to TRBD2. V dropped 4 bases and J dropped 2; count of bases not matched to a gene: 2. The CDR3 is made up of 14 amino acids. CDR1 is SGHRS and CDR2 is YFSETQ in the germline V gene. The CDR3 DNA sequence: TGCGCCAGCAGCCTGACTAGCGGGCAAGAGACCCAGTACTTC. It translates to CASSLTSGQETQYF.

This clonotype was seen ten or more times. This chain connects TRBV5-1 to TRBJ2-7; D perhaps matches TRBD1 (6 bases). CDR1 is SGHRS, CDR2 YFSETQ, per germline. Trimming took 3 bases from V and 3 from J, leaving 10 bases between them. The CDR3 is 13 amino acids. CDR3 DNA sequence: TGCGCCAGCAGCTGGGACACTGGCTACGAGCAGTACTTC. As protein: CASSWDTGYEQYF.

This clonotype was counted at least ten times. V is TRBV7-8 and J is TRBJ1-2; tentative D call: TRBD1 (5 bases). Trimming took off 0 bases at V and 5 bases at J, with 13 bases between the two ends. Germline CDR1 and CDR2: SGHVS and FQNEAQ. CDR3 length equals 15 residues. Here the CDR3 reads CASSLARDPGYGYTF. CDR3 bases: TGTGCCAGCAGCTTAGCCCGGGACCCCGGGTATGGCTACACCTTC.

This clonotype has a handful of counts. V and J are TRBV18 and TRBJ1-1, with D maybe TRBD1 (6 bases). Germline CDR1 reads KGHSH; CDR2 reads LQKENI. The CDR3 consists of 15 residues. The germline V and J ends were trimmed by 2 bases and 2 bases, with 12 bases remaining between them. CDR3 amino acids: CASSPAGAINTEAFF. The CDR3 DNA sequence: TGTGCCAGCTCACCAGCGGGGGCCATCAACACTGAAGCTTTCTTT.

This clonotype was seen ten or more times. The chain is built from TRBV20-1 and TRBJ1-5; D gene ambiguous. V shed 6 bases and J shed 0 bases, with 9 bases lying between them. The CDR3 extends over 13 amino acids. Germline V CDR1 and CDR2: DFQATT, SNEGSKA (reference sequence). The CDR3 loop reads CSADSDSNQPQHF. CDR3 DNA: TGCAGTGCCGACTCGGATAGCAATCAGCCCCAGCATTTT.

This clonotype was observed at least ten times. This rearrangement joins TRBV20-1 to TRBJ1-5; D is perhaps TRBD1 (6 bases). Trimming removed 4 bases from V and 5 bases from J, with 12 bases in between. Germline CDR1 DFQATT, CDR2 SNEGSKA (reference sequence). The CDR3 has 13 residues. The CDR3 loop is CSATGEVYQPQHF. Here the CDR3 DNA reads TGCAGTGCTACAGGGGAGGTATATCAGCCCCAGCATTTT.

This clonotype was seen at least ten times. The chain recombines TRBV6-5 with TRBJ1-5; 7 nucleotides align to TRBD1. This CDR3 has 14 amino acids. Germline trimming cut 4 bases from V and 2 bases from J; bases unmatched to any gene: 2. Germline values: CDR1 MNHEY, CDR2 SVGAGI. This CDR3 is CASSSGQGNQPQHF. Written as DNA, the CDR3 is TGTGCCAGCAGTTCCGGACAGGGCAATCAGCCCCAGCATTTT.

Many counts were recorded for this clonotype. The chain recombines TRBV29-1 with TRBJ1-3; D ambiguous. Trimming stripped 2 bases from V and 4 bases from J, with 6 bases between. Germline CDR1 reads SQVTM; CDR2 reads ANQGSEA. The CDR3 sequence is 12 residues long. The DNA for the CDR3 is TGCAGCGTTGAACAACCCGGAAACACCATATATTTT. Translated, it gives CSVEQPGNTIYF. Variable domain in full (rest from reference TRBV29-1 and TRBJ1-3): SAVISQKPSRDICQRGTSLTIQCQVDSQVTMMFWYRQQPGQSLTLIATANQGSEATYESGFVIDKFPISRPNLTFSTLTVSNMSPEDSSIYLCSVEQPGNTIYFGEGSWLTVV.

This clonotype has at least ten counts. The chain recombines TRBV6-1 with TRBJ1-6; tentatively, D is TRBD1 (5 bases). The germline V gene encodes CDR1 MNHNS and CDR2 SASEGT. The CDR3 consists of 16 residues. V shed 7 bases and J shed 10 bases, with 23 bases lying between them. The CDR3 coding sequence is TGTGCCAGCAAGGGACGGGGGGGGACCGATTTGTCACCCCTCCACTTT. Its protein product is CASKGRGGTDLSPLHF.

In its sample, this clonotype was seen a few times. The chain combines TRBV19 with TRBJ2-4, with a weak D call TRBD2 (5 bases). The V end lost 0 bases, the J end lost 9 bases, and 12 bases lay between the germline ends. Germline-derived CDR1 and CDR2 are LNHDA and SQIVND (reference sequence). The CDR3 covers 14 residues. The CDR3 bases are TGTGCCAGTAGTATAGATCGGGGAACGGGCATTCAGTACTTC. It yields the protein CASSIDRGTGIQYF.

This clonotype was detected many times. The chain uses TRBV7-9 and TRBJ1-4; D is undetermined. Germline V gene data show CDR1 as SEHNR and CDR2 as FQNEAQ (reference sequence). The CDR3 covers 15 residues. V lost 2 bases, J lost 0 bases, and 7 bases lay in between. CDR3 sequence: CASSLMGATNEKLFF. The CDR3, as DNA: TGTGCCAGCAGCTTAATGGGCGCAACTAATGAAAAACTGTTTTTT.

This clonotype showed up many times. The J gene is TRBJ2-3, the V gene TRBV5-1; 9 nucleotides align to TRBD2. CDR3 length equals 17 residues. Trimming took 1 base from V and 2 from J; bases not matched to a gene: 8. Per germline, CDR1 SGHRS and CDR2 YFSETQ. In DNA form, the CDR3 reads TGCGCCAGCAGCTTGCCTCGGAGCGGGGGGTACACAGATACGCAGTATTTT. Translated, it gives CASSLPRSGGYTDTQYF.

This clonotype was recorded at least ten times. V gene TRBV12-3 or TRBV12-4 combines with J gene TRBJ2-3; D is ambiguous. CDR3 length: 12 residues. Trimming removed 0 bases at V and 6 bases at J, with 4 bases between. This CDR3 is CASSLALDTQYF. For the CDR3, the DNA is TGTGCCAGCAGTTTAGCGCTGGATACGCAGTATTTT.

As to this clonotype: It may be a read error: a sequence one base away is much more abundant. Since no conserved phenylalanine or tryptophan closes the CDR3, a read error is the likely cause. The genes are TRBV10-3 and TRBJ1-1; D is ambiguous. Germline V lookup: CDR1 ENHRY, CDR2 SYGVKD. V lost 0 bases and J lost 4, with 6 bases in between. The CDR3 totals 13 residues. DNA of the CDR3: TGTGCCATCAGTGAGTCGGTAACCACTGAAGCTTTCTTG. This translates into CAISESVTTEAFL.

This clonotype occurred a few times. The chain combines TRBV7-2 with TRBJ1-3; D remains unclear. Germline lookup yields CDR1 SGHTA and CDR2 FQGNSA. The CDR3 has 15 residues. Trimming removed 3 bases at V and 8 bases at J, with 17 bases between. The CDR3 DNA sequence: TGTGCCAGCAGCTTTAATGGGTACCTTCGGGACACCATATATTTT. This translates into CASSFNGYLRDTIYF.

The sample holds many counts of this clonotype. The chain links TRBV5-4 to TRBJ2-1; D possibly uses TRBD1 or TRBD2 (5 bases each). The CDR3 contains 14 residues. The ends were cut back, 4 bases at V and 5 bases at J, with 13 bases in the middle. Germline CDR1 reads SGHNT; CDR2 reads YYREEE (reference sequence). CDR3 protein: CASSPLGVDNEQFF. For the CDR3, the DNA is TGTGCCAGCAGCCCTTTGGGGGTGGACAATGAGCAGTTCTTC.

The sample holds a few counts of this clonotype. The chain links TRBV5-1 to TRBJ1-1; the match to TRBD1 covers 8 bases. The CDR3 totals 14 residues. From germline, CDR1 is SGHRS and CDR2 YFSETQ. J lost 1 base, V lost 5 bases, and 4 bases had no gene match. CDR3 coding DNA: TGCGCCAGCAGACAGGGGGGGGGGAACACTGAAGCTTTCTTT. Its protein is CASRQGGGNTEAFF.

This clonotype was seen only a few times. V and J are TRBV5-1 and TRBJ2-1; 7 nucleotides line up with TRBD1. Losses at the gene ends were 0 bases for V and 7 bases for J; bases not matched to a gene: 10. Germline loops: CDR1 SGHRS, CDR2 YFSETQ. The CDR3 is 16 residues long. CDR3: CASSLAFPGQWNEQFF. The CDR3 DNA reads as TGCGCCAGCAGCTTGGCTTTTCCGGGACAGTGGAATGAGCAGTTCTTC. The variable domain in full, with the rest retrieved from reference TRBV5-1 and TRBJ2-1, is KAGVTQTPRYLIKTRGQQVTLSCSPISGHRSVSWYQQTPGQGLQFLFEYFSETQRNKGNFPGRFSGRQFSNSRSEMNVSTLELGDSALYLCASSLAFPGQWNEQFFGPGTRLTVL.

This clonotype was detected ten times or more. The chain is built from TRBV6-1 and TRBJ1-2, with 9 bases fitting TRBD1. With V trimmed by 6 bases and J by 8 bases, 13 bases remained unmatched. Germline CDR1 MNHNS, CDR2 SASEGT. CDR3 length equals 15 residues. In nucleotides, the CDR3 is TGTGCCAGCAGAGCGCCGGGACAGGGTCCCAGGGGCTACACCTTC. This codes for CASRAPGQGPRGYTF.

At least ten counts were recorded for this clonotype. V usage is TRBV5-1 and J usage is TRBJ2-1; the match to TRBD2 covers 8 bases. Germline V CDR1 and CDR2: SGHRS, YFSETQ. The ends lost 2 bases at V and 5 bases at J; junction bases unmatched: 3. The CDR3 is made up of 14 amino acids. This CDR3 is CASSLAGAHNEQFF. CDR3 DNA: TGCGCCAGCAGCTTAGCGGGGGCCCACAATGAGCAGTTCTTC.